The 12 T cell receptor beta chains below come from one sample, sequenced in a study of cytomegalovirus exposure and HLA in healthy donors. 60 Vbeta and 13 Jbeta primers were used in PCR. Generated by immunoSEQ multiplex PCR, the TCRdb table keeps only in-frame clones and is missing some. The sample shows around 150,000 clones, about 76% of them seen only once. The specimen was PBMCs. The receptors were gathered from a woman aged 40 to 50 in good health and CMV-seropositive.

This chain connects TRBV6-1 to TRBJ2-3; D not resolved. The CDR3 has 16 amino acids. Germline values: CDR1 MNHNS, CDR2 SASEGT. Trimming removed 2 bases from V and 2 bases from J, with 14 bases in between. The CDR3 nucleotides read TGTGCCAGCAGTGAACTCTCCGCCGGTCTCACAGATACGCAGTATTTT. Translating gives CASSELSAGLTDTQYF.

The genes are TRBV18 and TRBJ2-3, with TRBD2 matching over 10 bases. The V and J ends lost 0 bases and 3 bases, in that order; junction bases with no gene match: 0. Germline assignment: CDR1 KGHSH and CDR2 LQKENI. The CDR3 runs 15 residues. The CDR3 sequence: CASSPPSGRTDTQYF. CDR3 bases: TGTGCCAGCTCACCACCTAGCGGGAGGACAGATACGCAGTATTTT.

The chain couples TRBV7-9 to TRBJ1-2, with D possibly being TRBD1 (6 bases). CDR1 is SEHNR and CDR2 is FQNEAQ in the germline V gene (reference sequence). The CDR3 extends over 15 amino acids. The V gene lost 3 bases and the J gene lost 0 bases, with 11 bases spanning the gap. CDR3 DNA sequence: TGTGCCAGCAGCTTGGACAGACAAACTAACTATGGCTACACCTTC. Translated, it gives CASSLDRQTNYGYTF.

The V and J genes are TRBV6-5 and TRBJ1-2; D perhaps matches TRBD1 (5 bases). Germline V gene sequence: CDR1 MNHEY, CDR2 SVGAGI. The V and J ends lost 2 bases and 1 base respectively, with 8 bases between them. There are 14 residues in the CDR3. The CDR3 reads CASSYDRGNYGYTF. For the CDR3, the DNA is TGTGCCAGCAGTTACGACAGAGGTAACTATGGCTACACCTTC.

The genes are TRBV7-8 and TRBJ1-5, with D unclear. CDR1 SGHVS and CDR2 FQNEAQ come from the germline V gene. This CDR3 spans 16 amino acids. Trimming stripped 2 bases from V and 0 bases from J, with 11 bases between. CDR3 DNA: TGTGCCAGCAGCTTATTGGGAGGTTATAGCAATCAGCCCCAGCATTTT. It yields the protein CASSLLGGYSNQPQHF. Together with reference TRBV7-8 and TRBJ1-5, the CDR3 gives the full variable domain: GAGVSQSPRYKVAKRGQDVALRCDPISGHVSLFWYQQALGQGPEFLTYFQNEAQLDKSGLPSDRFFAERPEGSVSTLKIQRTQQEDSAVYLCASSLLGGYSNQPQHFGDGTRLSIL.

The rearrangement links TRBV7-2 to TRBJ2-3; 11 bases agree with TRBD2. The CDR3 runs to 15 residues. Per the germline V gene, CDR1 is SGHTA and CDR2 is FQGNSA. V lost 5 bases, J lost 2 bases, and 3 bases stayed unmatched. The DNA of the CDR3 is TGTGCCAGCAGCCCGGGACTAGCGGCCACAGATACGCAGTATTTT. Its protein is CASSPGLAATDTQYF.

V usage is TRBV28 and J usage is TRBJ2-5; the match to TRBD2 covers 7 bases. The V segment lost 4 bases and the J segment 0 bases; nucleotides outside the gene matches: 5. CDR3 length: 15 residues. Germline-derived CDR1 and CDR2 are MDHEN and SYDVKM. CDR3 region: CASSWGAGNQETQYF. The CDR3 DNA reads TGTGCCAGCAGTTGGGGAGCGGGGAACCAAGAGACCCAGTACTTC.

This chain uses TRBV10-3 with TRBJ1-1; 9 bases match TRBD1. Germline CDR1 ENHRY, CDR2 SYGVKD. The CDR3 extends over 20 amino acids. J gave up 2 bases and V 5 bases, and 21 bases lay outside the gene matches. CDR3: CAISPLFSDRGEIHNTEAFF. In nucleotides, the CDR3 is TGTGCCATCAGTCCCCTATTTTCTGACAGGGGGGAAATTCATAACACTGAAGCTTTCTTT.

CDR3 protein: CAWSGDRQELFF. The CDR3, as DNA: TGTGCCTGGAGTGGGGACAGACAGGAACTGTTTTTT. This chain uses TRBV30 with TRBJ1-4; TRBD1 aligns across 7 bases. Germline CDR1 and CDR2: GTSNPN and SVGIG (reference sequence). The CDR3 is 12 residues long. With 1 base clipped from V and 12 bases from J, the junction kept 5 bases outside the gene matches.

This clone was observed a single time. V and J are TRBV7-5 and TRBJ1-3; the tabulated D call, TRBD1, remains unverified against the DNA. TRBV7-5 is an annotated pseudogene. This CDR3 spans 23 amino acids. The CDR3 nucleotides read TGTGCCAGAAGCTTCCCCGAATCAATCAGGGTGAGAACAGCAGCCTTATCTGGAAACACCATATATTTT. It specifies CARSFPESIRVRTAALSGNTIYF.

The V gene is TRBV27, the J gene TRBJ2-1; 7 bases line up with TRBD2. CDR3 length: 14 amino acids. V lost 6 bases and J lost 8; bases outside the gene matches: 10. Germline V gene sequence: CDR1 MNHEY, CDR2 SMNVEV (reference sequence). The CDR3 spells CASSLGTNRHEQFF. In DNA form, the CDR3 reads TGTGCCAGCAGCCTAGGGACTAACCGCCATGAGCAGTTCTTC.

V usage is TRBV7-2 and J usage is TRBJ2-3; 12 nucleotides agree with TRBD1. The CDR3 is 15 residues long. The V and J ends lost 5 bases and 5 bases, in that order; junction bases with no gene match: 5. Germline V lookup: CDR1 SGHTA, CDR2 FQGNSA. CDR3 in amino acids: CASSTGTGGRDTQYF. As DNA, the CDR3 is TGTGCCAGCAGCACCGGGACAGGGGGCCGAGATACGCAGTATTTT.